This paragraph reports one T cell receptor beta chain. Its antigen is not yet known. Base qualities were left out, and no much larger clone turns up one base away. The data stem from a study of cytomegalovirus exposure and HLA in healthy donors (dated by TCRdb to the late 2010s). In the study overall: According to a later analysis, one platform produced both the 110 or so validation repertoires and the 730 or so repertoires of the first cohort. The study was designed to test whether signatures of past pathogen exposure could be identified by cataloging public T cell receptors. Besides the first cohort of some 670 subjects, a separate validation cohort made up of roughly 120 different subjects was used. The study combined high-throughput TCR immunosequencing, statistical association of individual TCRs with disease status, and machine learning to predict cytomegalovirus infection status. Broad study findings and their caveats: While some public TCRs were present in many individuals, most TCR sequences turned up only very rarely across donors. The study gave a list of 150 to 200 TCR beta chains associated with cytomegalovirus. Subsequent analysis determined that TCRs grouped into clusters in the first cohort also showed a tendency toward co-occurrence across the 90 to 150 validation repertoires, and approximately 94% of cluster scores exceeded 0. In both the original and validation cohorts, the classifier was reported to diagnose cytomegalovirus status with high specificity and sensitivity. According to the authors, the approach could potentially be generalized to other disease states and immunological phenotypes. A few of the identified cytomegalovirus-associated TCR beta chains were confirmed in vitro to be specific for cytomegalovirus antigens. A later analysis lacked HLA typing for the validation cohort, so it scored co-occurrence in that cohort across all 110 or so repertoires.

CDR1 and CDR2, looked up from the germline V gene (reference sequence), are LNHDA and SQIVND. Counted from cysteine to phenylalanine, this CDR3 has 13 amino acids. The sequence is cut down to CDR3 DNA, 39 bases in frame from base 1. V is trimmed back by 3 bases and J by 15 bases, and the junction contains 11 bases that no gene match accounts for. To prepare the library, the immunoSEQ multiplex PCR assay was applied. The paper's processing steps were these. To diagnose cytomegalovirus status from the catalog of TCR beta chain sequences, a statistical classification framework was built. The table comes from immuneACCESS by way of TCRdb, which keeps in-frame sequences with V and J called. Part of the clones is missing from these tables; in studies checked, under half for an unresolved V gene and the rest for unknown reasons. The V and J calls and clone size come from that table; D and trimming were worked out from the DNA. The sample table contains 200,000 or so clones; only one count was recorded for 75% to 85% of them. Of the sample, under 15% is held by the ten largest clones.

Separate from the approximately 700-subject first cohort, the validation cohort of over 90 subjects was the group to which the donors belonged. This receptor was identified in a woman in her thirties in good health and CMV-seropositive. The chain is encoded by TRBV19 joined to TRBJ2-1, and 7 bases in between align with TRBD1. What was sequenced was PBMCs. The DNA sequence is as follows: TGTGCCAGTAGTATGGGGACAGAGGGTGATCGGTTCTTC. Its product reads: CASSMGTEGDRFF.